This TCR beta chain was identified in a study of cytomegalovirus exposure and HLA in healthy donors. The PCR ran on 60 Vbeta and 13 Jbeta primers. This table comes from immunoSEQ multiplex PCR, and its TCRdb copy is limited to in-frame clones, with some not included. The sample yields some 200,000 clones, around 83% seen once. As regards this clone: What it binds is unknown.

Study findings and constraints: Across donors, most TCRs were seen rarely, yet some public ones were widespread.

CDR3 length: 13 amino acids. Trimming left V 7 bases short and J 2 bases short, with 12 bases between. In germline, CDR1 is MDHEN, CDR2 SYDVKM. The chain couples TRBV28 to TRBJ2-7, with D possibly being TRBD1 (6 bases). The origin of this receptor is a woman in her late teens or twenties in good health and CMV-seronegative. Sequencing input: PBMCs. The chain's CDR3 is CASKGRGPYEQYF. In DNA form, the CDR3 reads TGTGCCAGCAAGGGCAGGGGACCCTACGAGCAGTACTTC.